What follows are 17 T cell receptor beta chains derived from one specimen sequenced in a study of T cell responses to AZD1222 COVID-19 vaccine. Libraries were prepared by immunoSEQ multiplex PCR; TCRdb keeps only in-frame clonotypes and omits some of them. The sample carries about 77,000 clones, approximately 92% recorded once. The specimen was peripheral blood, collected 28 days after the second AZD1222 dose. The receptor source for this set is an adult who received the AZD1222 COVID-19 vaccine.

This clone was observed once. The CDR3 here is CASSRRLAGNTYNEQFF. The DNA for the CDR3 is TGCGCCAGCAGCCGGAGGTTGGCGGGGAATACCTACAATGAGCAGTTCTTC. The chain has TRBV4-3 and TRBJ2-1; weak D call: TRBD2 (6 bases). V lost 4 bases and J lost 2, with 18 bases in between. The germline gives CDR1 LGHNA, CDR2 YSLEER. This CDR3 is built from 17 residues.

The chain is built from TRBV7-9 and TRBJ1-2; TRBD1 aligns across 8 bases. The CDR3 spans 14 residues. Germline V lookup: CDR1 SEHNR, CDR2 FQNEAQ (reference sequence). V lost 5 bases and J lost 4; bases outside the gene matches: 6. In nucleotides, the CDR3 is TGTGCCAGCAGCCAGGGGGCCGGCCCCTATGGCTACACCTTC. Its protein product is CASSQGAGPYGYTF.

This CDR3 reads CAWNQGTPSGAGELFF. CDR3 nucleotides: TGTGCCTGGAATCAGGGGACGCCCTCGGGGGCCGGGGAGCTGTTTTTT. The chain employs TRBV30 and TRBJ2-2; the D call may be TRBD1 or TRBD2 (6 bases each). The CDR3 has 16 residues. Per germline, CDR1 GTSNPN and CDR2 SVGIG (reference sequence). V was clipped by 4 bases and J by 6 bases, with 21 bases between them.

CDR3 region: CASSYHRLAGGPSRVDTQYF. CDR3 nucleotide sequence: TGCGCCAGCAGCTACCACCGACTAGCGGGAGGGCCTTCTCGAGTAGATACGCAGTATTTT. V and J are TRBV5-1 and TRBJ2-3; 14 bases are a match to TRBD2. V lost 3 bases to trimming and J lost 5 bases; unmatched junction nucleotides: 17. Germline CDR1 SGHRS, CDR2 YFSETQ. This CDR3 spans 20 amino acids.

The chain employs TRBV6-5 and TRBJ1-4; unclear D gene. This CDR3 is built from 15 residues. CDR1 is MNHEY, CDR2 SVGAGI, per germline. Trimming took off 4 bases at V and 8 bases at J, with 17 bases between the two ends. The CDR3 sequence: CASSFLRYGGEKLFF. The CDR3 region has the DNA TGTGCCAGCAGTTTTCTACGTTACGGCGGAGAAAAACTGTTTTTT.

The chain joins TRBV15 to TRBJ1-2; 9 nucleotides align to TRBD1. V lost 6 bases, J lost 7 bases, and 12 bases stayed unmatched. CDR3 length: 15 amino acids. Germline lookup yields CDR1 LNHNV and CDR2 YYDKDF (reference sequence). The CDR3: CATRDTDRGFIGYTF. The DNA of the CDR3 is TGTGCCACCAGAGATACGGACAGGGGTTTCATTGGCTACACCTTC.

The rearrangement links TRBV10-3 to TRBJ1-2; 7 positions agree with TRBD1. This CDR3 is built from 15 residues. The trim removed 6 bases at V and 0 bases at J, leaving 7 bases unmatched. Germline CDR1 reads ENHRY; CDR2 reads SYGVKD. CDR3 sequence (DNA): TGTGCCATCAGGCCCGGACAGGCCCCTAACTATGGCTACACCTTC. Translated: CAIRPGQAPNYGYTF.

The chain carries TRBV6-5 and TRBJ2-1; 7 nucleotides align to TRBD2. CDR1 MNHEY and CDR2 SVGAGI come from the germline V gene. J was trimmed by 8 bases and V by 1 base; bases with no gene match: 11. The CDR3 is 16 amino acids. Here the CDR3 DNA reads TGTGCCAGCAGTTACTGGGTCGGAGCGGGATGGGATGAGCAGTTCTTC. Its protein is CASSYWVGAGWDEQFF.

This clone occurred once. V gene TRBV19 combines with J gene TRBJ1-3, with a weak D call TRBD1 (6 bases). The length of the CDR3 is 14 residues. Per the germline V gene, CDR1 is LNHDA and CDR2 is SQIVND (reference sequence). Trimming removed 7 bases at V and 3 bases at J, with 13 bases between. DNA for the CDR3: TGTGCCAGTAATGTACAGGGAAGTGGAAACACCATATATTTT. As protein: CASNVQGSGNTIYF.

CDR3 sequence (DNA): TGCGCCACCCCGTGGGTGTTTAGACTACGTTATGGCTACACCTTC. Amino acid sequence: CATPWVFRLRYGYTF. The chain joins TRBV5-1 to TRBJ1-2, with D uncertain. Trimming stripped 9 bases from V and 5 bases from J, with 23 bases between. The CDR3 runs 15 residues. Germline loops: CDR1 SGHRS, CDR2 YFSETQ.

This clone was recorded once. The chain uses TRBV7-9 and TRBJ2-7; D is uncertain. The V and J ends lost 6 bases and 3 bases respectively, with 18 bases between them. This CDR3 is 15 amino acids long. The germline CDR1 and CDR2 sequences are SEHNR and FQNEAQ (reference sequence). CDR3 in amino acids: CASRHRAVGCYEQYF. CDR3 coding DNA: TGTGCCAGCAGACATAGGGCGGTGGGGTGCTACGAGCAGTACTTC.

The chain recombines TRBV4-1 with TRBJ1-6; no definite D call. Germline V CDR1 and CDR2: MGHRA, YSYEKL. This CDR3 spans 15 amino acids. V lost 3 bases to trimming and J lost 6 bases, with 12 bases between them. For the CDR3, the DNA is TGCGCCAGCAGCCAGGACCGGGCTAGTAATTCACCCCTCCACTTT. This gives the protein CASSQDRASNSPLHF.

A few counts support this clone. CDR3 loop: CASSQDPPQGQPQHF. The DNA for the CDR3 is TGCGCCAGCAGCCAAGATCCCCCACAGGGACAGCCCCAGCATTTT. The V gene is TRBV4-1, the J gene TRBJ1-5; D perhaps matches TRBD1 (6 bases). V was pared by 0 bases and J by 7 bases, with 13 bases between. The CDR3 is made up of 15 amino acids. Germline lookup yields CDR1 MGHRA and CDR2 YSYEKL.

The rearrangement uses TRBV27 and TRBJ1-1; D ambiguous. Germline V CDR1 and CDR2: MNHEY, SMNVEV (reference sequence). The CDR3 is made up of 14 amino acids. The germline V and J ends were trimmed by 7 bases and 4 bases, with 16 bases remaining between them. The CDR3 is CASTTRESFTEAFF. The CDR3 nucleotides are TGTGCCAGCACGACGCGCGAATCATTCACTGAAGCTTTCTTT.

The chain combines TRBV28 with TRBJ2-2, with 10 bases that match TRBD1. The CDR3 contains 13 residues. V lost 9 bases and J lost 7; bases outside the gene matches: 5. Looked up from germline, CDR1 is MDHEN and CDR2 is SYDVKM. CDR3 sequence reads: CASGTGAVGELFF. In DNA form, the CDR3 reads TGTGCCAGTGGGACAGGGGCCGTCGGGGAGCTGTTTTTT.

J is TRBJ1-3 and V is TRBV6-5, with D unclear. Trimming stripped 2 bases from V and 4 bases from J, with 3 bases between. CDR3 length: 12 amino acids. Germline-derived CDR1 and CDR2 are MNHEY and SVGAGI. CDR3: CASSYPGNTIYF. The CDR3 DNA follows: TGTGCCAGCAGTTACCCAGGAAACACCATATATTTT.

V usage is TRBV7-9 and J usage is TRBJ2-3, with a weak D call TRBD2 (6 bases). Germline values: CDR1 SEHNR, CDR2 FQNEAQ (reference sequence). This CDR3 is 14 amino acids long. V dropped 5 bases and J dropped 2 bases, with 11 bases sitting between them. As DNA, the CDR3 is TGTGCCAGCAGCCGCGGGAAGGACACAGATACGCAGTATTTT. Amino acid sequence: CASSRGKDTDTQYF.